The 13 T cell receptor beta chains below were found in one sample sequenced in a study of shared clonotypes between healthy human individuals. Assay used: immunoSEQ multiplex PCR; TCRdb lists only in-frame clones, some missing. The table lists some 600,000 clones, about 96% of them singletons, with approximately 0.12% in the top ten. Cells designated naive CD8 were CD45RO-negative and were positively selected for CCR7, with terminally differentiated effector memory CD45RA+ cells excluded. Sequencing was done on a sample of naive CD8+ T cells sorted from blood. The receptors come from a woman younger than 45 in good health.

The chain employs TRBV4-1 and TRBJ2-3, with TRBD2 identical over 10 bases. V lost 0 bases to trimming and J lost 3 bases; unmatched junction nucleotides: 12. The CDR3 runs 19 residues. From germline, CDR1 is MGHRA and CDR2 YSYEKL. The CDR3 nucleotides read TGCGCCAGCAGCCAAGAAAGTCCTCTAGCGGGGGTTGAGACAGATACGCAGTATTTT. Amino acids: CASSQESPLAGVETDTQYF.

This chain uses TRBV28 with TRBJ2-7; 7 bases fit TRBD1. Germline-derived CDR1 and CDR2 are MDHEN and SYDVKM. The ends lost 8 bases at V and 2 bases at J; junction bases unmatched: 3. CDR3 size: 12 residues. CDR3 protein: CASQDRAYEQYF. DNA of the CDR3: TGTGCCAGCCAAGACAGGGCCTACGAGCAGTACTTC.

The rearrangement links TRBV28 to TRBJ2-3; 10 positions match TRBD2. Germline-derived CDR1 and CDR2 are MDHEN and SYDVKM. V trimming: 7 bases; J trimming: 0 bases; junction bases outside the gene matches: 7. The CDR3 length is 16 residues. CDR3 amino acids: CASTIAGGFSTDTQYF. The DNA for the CDR3 is TGTGCCAGCACTATAGCGGGAGGATTTAGCACAGATACGCAGTATTTT. Looking up the rest from reference TRBV28 and TRBJ2-3 gives the full variable domain: DVKVTQSSRYLVKRTGEKVFLECVQDMDHENMFWYRQDPGLGLRLIYFSYDVKMKEKGDIPEGYSVSREKKERFSLILESASTNQTSMYLCASTIAGGFSTDTQYFGPGTRLTVL.

This rearrangement joins TRBV4-1 to TRBJ2-1, with D unclear. This CDR3 comprises 19 residues. CDR1 is MGHRA, CDR2 YSYEKL, per germline. Trimming cost V 4 bases and J 4 bases, with 26 bases left between them. The CDR3 is CASSRPVLGPELPYNEQFF. In nucleotides, the CDR3 is TGCGCCAGCAGCCGCCCGGTTCTCGGCCCAGAGCTCCCTTACAATGAGCAGTTCTTC.

The V gene is TRBV5-1, the J gene TRBJ2-7, with TRBD1 matching over 7 bases. V lost 2 bases, J lost 3 bases, and 2 bases stayed unmatched. The CDR3 runs 13 residues. Germline V lookup: CDR1 SGHRS, CDR2 YFSETQ. The CDR3 reads CASSLTGVYEQYF. The DNA of the CDR3 is TGCGCCAGCAGCTTAACAGGGGTCTACGAGCAGTACTTC. The full variable domain, in which reference TRBV5-1 and TRBJ2-7 provide the parts outside the CDR3, is KAGVTQTPRYLIKTRGQQVTLSCSPISGHRSVSWYQQTPGQGLQFLFEYFSETQRNKGNFPGRFSGRQFSNSRSEMNVSTLELGDSALYLCASSLTGVYEQYFGPGTRLTVT.

The chain recombines TRBV11-2 with TRBJ2-1, with D unclear. The germline gives CDR1 SGHAT, CDR2 FQNNGV. This CDR3 spans 15 amino acids. Trimming cost V 5 bases and J 2 bases, with 13 bases left between them. This CDR3 is CASSPGRVAYNEQFF. CDR3 bases: TGTGCCAGCAGCCCCGGACGGGTAGCCTACAATGAGCAGTTCTTC.

This clone appeared a single time. This chain uses TRBV28 with TRBJ2-1; 11 nucleotides match TRBD2. This CDR3 has 15 residues. Germline lookup yields CDR1 MDHEN and CDR2 SYDVKM. The V and J ends lost 7 bases and 4 bases, in that order; junction bases with no gene match: 6. Here the CDR3 reads CASTQLAGVYNEQFF. CDR3 coding DNA: TGTGCCAGCACCCAACTAGCGGGGGTATACAATGAGCAGTTCTTC.

The sample holds one count of this clone. This sequence joins TRBV5-1 and TRBJ2-1; D might be TRBD1 (6 bases). V was shortened by 1 base and J by 9 bases, with 11 bases between the two germline ends. The CDR3 extends over 13 amino acids. Germline V gene lookup returns CDR1 SGHRS and CDR2 YFSETQ. DNA of the CDR3: TGCGCCAGCAGCTTGTCAGGGGATACTGAGCAGTTCTTC. It translates to CASSLSGDTEQFF.

About this clone: Other DNA sequences in the sample encode the same CDR3. V is TRBV6-6 and J is TRBJ2-7; unclear D gene. The ends were cut back, 5 bases at V and 4 bases at J, with 9 bases in the middle. This CDR3 is 12 amino acids long. From germline, CDR1 is MNHNY and CDR2 SVGAGI (reference sequence). This CDR3 is CASSPSTYEQYF. The CDR3 coding sequence is TGTGCCAGCAGTCCAAGCACTTACGAGCAGTACTTC.

The gene calls are TRBV27 and TRBJ2-1, with D perhaps matching TRBD2 (5 bases). Trimming removed 4 bases at V and 2 bases at J, with 15 bases between. The CDR3 sequence is 16 residues long. The germline CDR1 and CDR2 sequences are MNHEY and SMNVEV (reference sequence). The CDR3 loop reads CASSSDRTPTYNEQFF. The CDR3 coding sequence is TGTGCCAGCAGTTCCGATCGGACTCCAACCTACAATGAGCAGTTCTTC.

In its sample, this clone was seen a few times. This chain connects TRBV6-5 to TRBJ2-7, with TRBD1 matching over 7 bases. The junction had 8 bases not matched to a gene; V was cut back by 6 bases and J by 3 bases. The CDR3 sequence is 14 residues long. Per germline, CDR1 MNHEY and CDR2 SVGAGI. The CDR3 DNA is TGTGCCAGCAGAAACAGGGGTACAGGCTACGAGCAGTACTTC. This encodes CASRNRGTGYEQYF.

The genes are TRBV7-6 and TRBJ2-7, with 8 bases identical to TRBD1. The CDR3 loop spans 15 amino acids. The J segment lost 4 bases and the V segment lost 6 bases, leaving 11 bases of the junction unmatched. Looked up from germline, CDR1 is SGHVS and CDR2 is FNYEAQ. CDR3: CASSPRQGSYYEQYF. The CDR3 nucleotides are TGTGCCAGCAGTCCTCGACAGGGGAGTTATTACGAGCAGTACTTC.

The rearrangement links TRBV9 to TRBJ1-2; tentative D call: TRBD1 (5 bases). The CDR3 totals 19 residues. V was trimmed by 0 bases and J by 4 bases, leaving 25 bases between them. CDR1 is SGDLS, CDR2 YYNGEE, per germline. The CDR3 nucleotides read TGTGCCAGCAGCGTAGAGGGGCGGGGACTGGGCCCTCCCCCCTATGGCTACACCTTC. As protein: CASSVEGRGLGPPPYGYTF.